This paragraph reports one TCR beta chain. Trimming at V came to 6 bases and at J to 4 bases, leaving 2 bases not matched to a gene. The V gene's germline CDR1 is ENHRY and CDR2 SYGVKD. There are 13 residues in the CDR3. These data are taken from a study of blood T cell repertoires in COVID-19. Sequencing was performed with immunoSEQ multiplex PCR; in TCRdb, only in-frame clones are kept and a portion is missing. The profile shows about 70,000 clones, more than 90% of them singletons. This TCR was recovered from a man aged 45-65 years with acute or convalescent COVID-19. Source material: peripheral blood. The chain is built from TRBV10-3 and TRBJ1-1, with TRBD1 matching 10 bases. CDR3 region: CAIRGTGVTEAFF. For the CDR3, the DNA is TGTGCCATCAGAGGGACAGGGGTCACTGAAGCTTTCTTT.